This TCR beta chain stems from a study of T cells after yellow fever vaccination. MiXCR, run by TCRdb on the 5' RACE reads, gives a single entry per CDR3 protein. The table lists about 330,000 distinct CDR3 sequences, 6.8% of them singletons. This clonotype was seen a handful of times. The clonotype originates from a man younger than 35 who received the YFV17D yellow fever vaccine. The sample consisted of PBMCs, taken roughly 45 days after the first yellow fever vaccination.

The CDR3 spells CASSEETRTAEAFF. The CDR3 coding sequence is TGTGCCAGCAGTGAAGAAACCAGGACAGCTGAAGCTTTCTTT. This chain joins TRBV25-1 and TRBJ1-1; TRBD1 might be the D (6 bases). V was trimmed by 2 bases and J by 6 bases, leaving 13 bases between them. The germline gives CDR1 MGHDK, CDR2 SYGVNS. There are 14 residues in the CDR3.